This TCR beta chain was retrieved from a study of response to subunit inactivated influenza vaccine. Whole-study findings and limits: Every seasonal influenza vaccination brings in few new T cells, the authors suggested.

In its sample, this clonotype was seen a few times. Its matching antigen is unknown. MiXCR, applied by TCRdb to the RT-PCR reads, yields one record per CDR3 protein. The table lists 300,000 to 350,000 distinct CDR3 sequences, roughly a fifth of them singletons. Trimming pared 6 bases from V and 7 bases from J, leaving 10 bases between. The CDR3 loop spans 10 amino acids. Germline V lookup: CDR1 DFQATT, CDR2 SNEGSKA (reference sequence). This TCR derives from a man in his fifties or sixties who received an inactivated influenza vaccine. V and J are TRBV20-1 and TRBJ2-7; D gene ambiguous. This specimen consisted of PBMCs from blood, obtained roughly 20 months after vaccination. The CDR3 bases are TGCAGTGCCGCCTTAGAAGAGCAGTACTTC. Residues: CSAALEEQYF.